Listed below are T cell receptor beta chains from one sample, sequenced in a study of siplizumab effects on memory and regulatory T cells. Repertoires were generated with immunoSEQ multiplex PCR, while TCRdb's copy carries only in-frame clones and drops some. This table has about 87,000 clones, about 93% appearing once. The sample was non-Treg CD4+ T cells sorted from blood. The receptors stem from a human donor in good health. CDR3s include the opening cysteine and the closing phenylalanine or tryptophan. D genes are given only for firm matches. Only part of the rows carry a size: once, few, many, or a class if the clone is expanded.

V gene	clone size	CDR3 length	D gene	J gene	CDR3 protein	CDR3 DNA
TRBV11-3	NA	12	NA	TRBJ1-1	CASSLASGEAFF	TGTGCCAGCAGCTTAGCGAGTGGGGAAGCTTTCTTT
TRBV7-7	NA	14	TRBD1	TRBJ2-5	CASSSTGGAKTQYF	TGTGCTAGCAGCTCGACAGGGGGCGCGAAGACCCAGTACTTC
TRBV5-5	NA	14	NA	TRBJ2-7	CASSQGSNRGEQYF	TGTGCCAGCAGCCAAGGATCAAACCGGGGCGAGCAGTACTTC
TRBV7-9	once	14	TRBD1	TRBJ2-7	CASTGGQGAREQYF	TGTGCCAGCACTGGGGGACAGGGGGCTCGCGAGCAGTACTTC
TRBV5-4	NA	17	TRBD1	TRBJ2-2	CASSVYTGQQKTGELFF	TGTGCCAGCAGCGTGTATACGGGACAGCAGAAAACCGGGGAGCTGTTTTTT
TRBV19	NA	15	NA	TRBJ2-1	CASSIGLQGRNEQFF	TGTGCCAGTAGTATAGGTCTACAGGGAAGGAATGAGCAGTTCTTC
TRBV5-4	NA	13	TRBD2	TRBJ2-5	CASSSSGRETQYF	TGTGCCAGCAGCTCTAGCGGGAGGGAGACCCAGTACTTC
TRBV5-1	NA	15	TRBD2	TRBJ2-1	CASSSGTRPYNEQFF	TGCGCCAGCAGCTCCGGGACTAGACCCTACAATGAGCAGTTCTTC
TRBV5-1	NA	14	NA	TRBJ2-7	CASSSSGGNYEQYF	TGCGCCAGCAGCTCCTCAGGGGGGAACTACGAGCAGTACTTC
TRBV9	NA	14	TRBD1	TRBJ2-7	CASSEQGASYEQYF	TGTGCCAGCAGCGAACAGGGGGCGTCCTACGAGCAGTACTTC
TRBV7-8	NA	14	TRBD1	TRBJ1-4	CASSLGQGHEKLFF	TGTGCCAGCAGCTTAGGACAGGGACATGAAAAACTGTTTTTT
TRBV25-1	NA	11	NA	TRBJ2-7	CASSALYEQYF	TGTGCCAGCAGCGCCCTCTACGAGCAGTACTTC
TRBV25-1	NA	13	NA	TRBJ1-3	CASSTGGGNTIYF	TGTGCCAGCAGTACCGGGGGAGGAAACACCATATATTTT
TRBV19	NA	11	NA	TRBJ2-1	CASVQGYEQFF	TGTGCCAGTGTTCAGGGCTATGAGCAGTTCTTC
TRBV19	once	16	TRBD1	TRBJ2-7	CASSMLSGQGAREQYF	TGTGCCAGTAGTATGCTTTCGGGACAGGGGGCGCGGGAGCAGTACTTC
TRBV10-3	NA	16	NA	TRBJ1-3	CAISDGRGLTGNTIYF	TGTGCCATCAGTGATGGCAGGGGCCTCACTGGAAACACCATATATTTT
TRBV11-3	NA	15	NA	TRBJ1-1	CASSLAGTMNTEAFF	TGTGCCAGCAGCTTAGCCGGGACGATGAACACTGAAGCTTTCTTT
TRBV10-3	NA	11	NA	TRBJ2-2	CASGTSGELFF	TGTGCCTCCGGGACTTCCGGGGAGCTGTTTTTT
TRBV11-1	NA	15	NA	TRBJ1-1	CASSLSSVRATEAFF	TGTGCCAGCAGCTTAAGTTCTGTGAGGGCCACTGAAGCTTTCTTT
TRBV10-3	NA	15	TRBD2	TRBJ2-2	CAITGTSGNTGELFF	TGTGCCATAACCGGGACTAGCGGAAACACCGGGGAGCTGTTTTTT
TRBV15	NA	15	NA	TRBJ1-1	CATSRDRGVGTEAFF	TGTGCCACCAGCAGAGATCGTGGGGTCGGCACTGAAGCTTTCTTT
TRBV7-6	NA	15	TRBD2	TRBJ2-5	CASGTSGGVSETQYF	TGTGCCAGCGGGACTAGCGGGGGGGTTTCAGAGACCCAGTACTTC
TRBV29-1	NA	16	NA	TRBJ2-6	CSVPGGTVGGANVLTF	TGCAGCGTCCCCGGGGGGACAGTTGGTGGGGCCAACGTCCTGACTTTC
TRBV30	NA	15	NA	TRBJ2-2	CAWRQGPPSAGELFF	TGTGCCTGGAGGCAGGGTCCCCCTTCGGCCGGGGAGCTGTTTTTT
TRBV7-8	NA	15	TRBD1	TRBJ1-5	CASSWDRAGNQPQHF	TGTGCCAGCAGCTGGGACAGGGCGGGCAATCAGCCCCAGCATTTT
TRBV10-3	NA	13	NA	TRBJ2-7	CAISEYQSYEQYF	TGTGCCATCAGTGAGTACCAATCCTACGAGCAGTACTTC
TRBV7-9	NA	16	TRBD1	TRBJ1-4	CASSLDNRGTNEKLFF	TGTGCCAGCAGCTTGGACAACAGGGGCACTAATGAAAAACTGTTTTTT
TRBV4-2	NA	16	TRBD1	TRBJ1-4	CASSLRQGASNEKLFF	TGTGCCAGCAGCCTTCGACAGGGGGCCTCTAATGAAAAACTGTTTTTT
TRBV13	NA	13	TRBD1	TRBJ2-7	CASSLDRAYEQYF	TGTGCCAGCAGTCTCGACAGGGCCTACGAGCAGTACTTC
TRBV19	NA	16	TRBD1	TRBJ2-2	CASSIQTGANTGELFF	TGTGCCAGTAGTATTCAGACAGGGGCGAACACCGGGGAGCTGTTTTTT
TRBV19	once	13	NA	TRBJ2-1	CASSILGVGEQFF	TGTGCCAGTAGTATCTTAGGGGTTGGTGAGCAGTTCTTC
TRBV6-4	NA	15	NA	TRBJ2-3	CASSLGGGLTDTQYF	TGTGCCAGCAGCCTGGGGGGCGGACTCACAGATACGCAGTATTTT
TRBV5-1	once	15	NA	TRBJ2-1	CASSLGQAGYNEQFF	TGCGCCAGCAGCTTGGGCCAAGCAGGGTACAATGAGCAGTTCTTC
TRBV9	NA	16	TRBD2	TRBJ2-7	CASSAQPTSGPYEQYF	TGTGCCAGCAGCGCCCAACCGACTAGCGGCCCCTACGAGCAGTACTTC
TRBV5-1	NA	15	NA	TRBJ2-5	CASSAPGGVQETQYF	TGCGCCAGCAGCGCCCCAGGGGGGGTGCAAGAGACCCAGTACTTC
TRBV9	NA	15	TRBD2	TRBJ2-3	CASSPSGGNTDTQYF	TGTGCCAGCAGCCCAAGCGGGGGCAACACAGATACGCAGTATTTT
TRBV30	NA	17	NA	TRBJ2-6	CAWSTQGLSSGANVLTF	TGTGCCTGGAGTACACAGGGACTGTCCTCTGGGGCCAACGTCCTGACTTTC